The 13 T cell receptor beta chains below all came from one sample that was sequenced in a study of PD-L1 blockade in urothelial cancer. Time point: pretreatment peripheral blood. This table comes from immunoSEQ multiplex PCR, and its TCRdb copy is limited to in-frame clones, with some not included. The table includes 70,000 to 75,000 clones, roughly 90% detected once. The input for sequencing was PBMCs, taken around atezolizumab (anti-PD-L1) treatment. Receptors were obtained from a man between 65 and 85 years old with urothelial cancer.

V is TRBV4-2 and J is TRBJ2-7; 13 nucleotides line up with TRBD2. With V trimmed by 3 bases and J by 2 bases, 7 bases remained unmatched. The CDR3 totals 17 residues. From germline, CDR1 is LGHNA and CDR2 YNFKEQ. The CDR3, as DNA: TGTGCCAGCAGCCAGTCTGGACTAGCGGGAGCCACCTACGAGCAGTACTTC. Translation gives CASSQSGLAGATYEQYF.

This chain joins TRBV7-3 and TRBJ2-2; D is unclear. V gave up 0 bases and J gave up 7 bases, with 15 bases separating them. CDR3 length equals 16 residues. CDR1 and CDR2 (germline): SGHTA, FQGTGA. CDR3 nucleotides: TGTGCCAGCAGCTTAACATTAATGGCGGATGGCGGGGAGCTGTTTTTT. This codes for CASSLTLMADGGELFF.

CDR3 DNA: TGTGCCAGCAGTTACTGGAGGGGGGGCACCAATCAGCCCCAGCATTTT. It yields the protein CASSYWRGGTNQPQHF. The chain employs TRBV6-5 and TRBJ1-5; a weak D match, TRBD1 (6 bases). Germline lookup yields CDR1 MNHEY and CDR2 SVGAGI. Trimming pared 1 base from V and 3 bases from J, leaving 13 bases between. This CDR3 has 16 amino acids.

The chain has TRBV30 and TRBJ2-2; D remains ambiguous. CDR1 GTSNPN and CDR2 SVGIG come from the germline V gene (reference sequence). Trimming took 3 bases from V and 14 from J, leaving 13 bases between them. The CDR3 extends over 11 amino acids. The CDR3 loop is CAWRSLVGLFF. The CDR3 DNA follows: TGTGCCTGGAGGAGTCTAGTCGGCCTGTTTTTT.

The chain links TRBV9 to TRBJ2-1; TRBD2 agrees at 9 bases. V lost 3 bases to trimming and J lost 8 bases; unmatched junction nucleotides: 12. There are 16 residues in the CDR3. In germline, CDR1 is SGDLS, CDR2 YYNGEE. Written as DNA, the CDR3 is TGTGCCAGCAGCGCCTTAGCGGGAGAGATCCGAGATGAGCAGTTCTTC. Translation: CASSALAGEIRDEQFF.

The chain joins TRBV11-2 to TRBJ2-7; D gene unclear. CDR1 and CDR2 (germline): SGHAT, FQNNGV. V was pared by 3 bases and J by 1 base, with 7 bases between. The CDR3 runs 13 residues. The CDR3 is CASSFGESYEQYF. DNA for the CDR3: TGTGCCAGCAGCTTTGGAGAATCCTACGAGCAGTACTTC.

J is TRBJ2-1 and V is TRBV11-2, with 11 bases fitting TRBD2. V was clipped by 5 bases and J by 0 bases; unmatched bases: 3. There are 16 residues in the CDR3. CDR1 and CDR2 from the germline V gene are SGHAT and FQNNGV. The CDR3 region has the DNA TGTGCCAGCAGCAAAACTAGCGGGAGCTCCTACAATGAGCAGTTCTTC. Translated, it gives CASSKTSGSSYNEQFF.

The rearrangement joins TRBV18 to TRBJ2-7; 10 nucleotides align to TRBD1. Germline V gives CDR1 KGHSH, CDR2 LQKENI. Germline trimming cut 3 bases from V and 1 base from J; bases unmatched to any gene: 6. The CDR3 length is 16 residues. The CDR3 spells CASSPRDRGRSYEQYF. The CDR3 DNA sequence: TGTGCCAGCTCACCCCGCGACAGGGGGCGATCCTACGAGCAGTACTTC.

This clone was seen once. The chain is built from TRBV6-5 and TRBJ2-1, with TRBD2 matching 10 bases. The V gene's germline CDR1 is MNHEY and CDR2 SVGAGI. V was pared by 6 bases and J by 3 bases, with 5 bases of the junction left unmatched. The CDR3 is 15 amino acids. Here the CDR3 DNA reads TGTGCCAGCAGGTCCACTAGCGGGAACTACAATGAGCAGTTCTTC. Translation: CASRSTSGNYNEQFF.

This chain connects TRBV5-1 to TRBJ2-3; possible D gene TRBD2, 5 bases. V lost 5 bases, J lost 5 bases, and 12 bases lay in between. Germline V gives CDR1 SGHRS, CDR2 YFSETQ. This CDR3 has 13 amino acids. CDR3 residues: CASRPPEGDTQYF. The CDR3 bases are TGCGCCAGCAGGCCACCCGAGGGAGATACGCAGTATTTT.

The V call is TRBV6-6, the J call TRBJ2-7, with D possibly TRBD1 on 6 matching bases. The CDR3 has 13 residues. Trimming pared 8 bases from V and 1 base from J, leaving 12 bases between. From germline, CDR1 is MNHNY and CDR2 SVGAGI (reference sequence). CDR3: CASGQGLSYEQYF. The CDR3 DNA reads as TGTGCCAGCGGGCAGGGGTTGTCCTACGAGCAGTACTTC.

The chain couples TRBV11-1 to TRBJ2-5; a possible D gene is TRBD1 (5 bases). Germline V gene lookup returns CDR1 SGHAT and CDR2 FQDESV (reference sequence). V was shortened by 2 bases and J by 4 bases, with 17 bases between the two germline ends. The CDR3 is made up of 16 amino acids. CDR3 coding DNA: TGTGCCAGCAGCTTATTAGCCAGGGCCCCCACAGAGACCCAGTACTTC. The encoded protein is CASSLLARAPTETQYF.

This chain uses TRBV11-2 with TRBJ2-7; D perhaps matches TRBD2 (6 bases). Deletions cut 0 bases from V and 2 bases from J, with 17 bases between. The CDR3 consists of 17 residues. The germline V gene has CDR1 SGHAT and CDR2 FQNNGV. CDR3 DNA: TGTGCCAGCAGCTTAGAGCACCCGAGCGCGGGGACCTACGAGCAGTACTTC. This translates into CASSLEHPSAGTYEQYF.